This TCR beta chain is drawn from a study of human T cells and chemical hapten exposure. The CDR3 is made up of 19 amino acids. Germline values: CDR1 DFQATT, CDR2 SNEGSKA (reference sequence). Unmatched junction bases numbered 17, after V lost 0 bases and J lost 4 bases. This clonotype was seen more than once but under ten times. Time point meaning: patch test 1, 2 weeks after DPC sensitization. The treatment was: therapeutic diphenylcyclopropenone sensitization with weekly scalp DPC. Suited to DPC and affected by alopecia, the donors ranged from 18 to 70 years old. Each CDR3 protein is one row after TCRdb ran MiXCR on the RACE reads. Of about 340,000 distinct CDR3 sequences in the sample, about 7% are singletons; the top ten hold approximately 8%.

This specimen was whole blood, taken in connection with sensitization to the hapten diphenylcyclopropenone (DPC). V gene TRBV20-1 combines with J gene TRBJ2-3; the match to TRBD2 covers 9 bases. This clonotype was sampled from a woman aged 18-35 years with alopecia areata. Some clones in this sample may be carry-over from other donors' samples. The CDR3 nucleotides read TGCAGTGCTAGAGATTTTCGTGGCGGGGGGGCGGTTTATGCAGATACGCAGTATTTT. As protein: CSARDFRGGGAVYADTQYF.